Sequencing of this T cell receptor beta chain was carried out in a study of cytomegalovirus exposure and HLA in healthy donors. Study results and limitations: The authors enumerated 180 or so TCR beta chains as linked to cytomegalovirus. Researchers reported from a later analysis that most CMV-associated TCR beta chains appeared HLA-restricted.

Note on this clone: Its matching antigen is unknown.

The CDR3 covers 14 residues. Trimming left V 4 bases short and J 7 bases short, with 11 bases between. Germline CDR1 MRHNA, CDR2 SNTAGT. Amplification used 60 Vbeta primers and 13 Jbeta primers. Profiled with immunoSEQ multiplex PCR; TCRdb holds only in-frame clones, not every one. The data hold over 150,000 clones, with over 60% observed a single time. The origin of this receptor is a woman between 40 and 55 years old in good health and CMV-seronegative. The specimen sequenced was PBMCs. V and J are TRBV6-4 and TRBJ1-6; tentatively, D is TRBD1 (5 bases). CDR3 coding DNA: TGTGCCAGCAGTGTGGGGCAGAAGAATTCACCCCTCCACTTT. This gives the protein CASSVGQKNSPLHF.